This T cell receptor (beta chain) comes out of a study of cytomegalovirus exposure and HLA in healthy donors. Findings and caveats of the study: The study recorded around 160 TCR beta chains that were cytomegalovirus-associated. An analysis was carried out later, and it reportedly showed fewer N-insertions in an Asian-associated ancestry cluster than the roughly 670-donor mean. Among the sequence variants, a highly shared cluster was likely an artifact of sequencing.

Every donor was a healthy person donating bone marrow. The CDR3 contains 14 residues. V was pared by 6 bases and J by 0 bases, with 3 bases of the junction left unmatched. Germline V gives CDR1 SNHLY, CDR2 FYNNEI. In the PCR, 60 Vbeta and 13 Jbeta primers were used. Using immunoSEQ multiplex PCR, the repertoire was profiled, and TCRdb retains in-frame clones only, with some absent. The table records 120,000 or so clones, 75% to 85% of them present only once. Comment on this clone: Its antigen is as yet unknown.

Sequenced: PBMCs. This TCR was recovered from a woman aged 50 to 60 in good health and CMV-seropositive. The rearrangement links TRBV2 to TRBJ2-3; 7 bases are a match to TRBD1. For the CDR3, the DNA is TGTGCCAGCAGATGGGACAGTAGCACAGATACGCAGTATTTT. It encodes CASRWDSSTDTQYF.